A single T cell receptor (beta chain) is shown here with its context. The V end was cut by 3 bases, the J end by 1 base, with 8 bases between. This CDR3 spans 13 amino acids. CDR1 and CDR2 (germline): GTSNPN, SVGIG (reference sequence). The source of the sample is a study of T cells after yellow fever vaccination. Background on the study: SMART-Seq v4 Ultra Low Input prepared the low-cell-number fractions.

Conversion of TCR transcripts into cDNA relied on 5'RACE template switching, which added a universal primer site and UMIs. Using its own MiXCR run on the 5' RACE reads, TCRdb lists one record per CDR3 protein. The sample holds 96,000 or so distinct CDR3 sequences, almost 9% seen once. Whole-study findings and limits: Clones from primary vaccination mostly reappeared after the booster (about 97% CD4, under 90% CD8). The secondary response peaked faster, at day 5 versus 15, but was weaker.

This chain joins TRBV30 and TRBJ2-3; tentatively, D is TRBD1 (5 bases). The sequence derives from a man between 18 and 29 years old who received the YFV17D yellow fever vaccine. This specimen was CD8+ T cells not binding an NS4B(214-222) dextramer, sorted from PBMCs, taken more than 14 days after the first yellow fever vaccination. CDR3 residues: CAWSWGGTDTQYF. CDR3 nucleotides: TGTGCCTGGAGCTGGGGCGGCACAGATACGCAGTATTTT.